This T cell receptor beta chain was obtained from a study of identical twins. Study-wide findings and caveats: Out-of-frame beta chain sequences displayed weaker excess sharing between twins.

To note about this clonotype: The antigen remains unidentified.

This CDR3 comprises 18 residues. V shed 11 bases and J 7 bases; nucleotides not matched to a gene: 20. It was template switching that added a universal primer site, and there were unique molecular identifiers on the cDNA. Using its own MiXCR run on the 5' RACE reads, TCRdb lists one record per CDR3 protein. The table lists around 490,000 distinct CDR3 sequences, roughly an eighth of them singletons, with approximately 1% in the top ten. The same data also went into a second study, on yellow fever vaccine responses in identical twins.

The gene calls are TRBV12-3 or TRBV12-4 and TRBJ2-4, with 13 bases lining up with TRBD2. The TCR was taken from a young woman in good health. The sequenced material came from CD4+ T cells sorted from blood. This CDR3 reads CALCALRTSGSGRNIQYF. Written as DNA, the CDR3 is TGTGCCCTCTGTGCCCTGAGGACTAGCGGGAGCGGTCGGAACATTCAGTACTTC.